This entry describes one T cell receptor beta chain. What antigen it recognizes has not been identified. Base qualities are missing; no much larger clone stands one base away. This specimen belongs to a study of radiotherapy plus CTLA-4 blockade in lung cancer (dated by TCRdb to 2016 to 2019). Broadly, across the study: Objective responses occurred in roughly 19% of enrolled patients, and under 40% achieved disease control. Beyond this particular receptor, the publication reports: The strongest predictors of response were reported to be early dynamic shifts in blood T cell clones along with a rise in serum interferon-beta following radiation. TCR clones derived from tumors expanded in peripheral blood after treatment with radiotherapy and ipilimumab.

Library creation used the immunoSEQ multiplex PCR assay. Here the immuneACCESS table is served through TCRdb, limited to in-frame sequences with V and J called. Missing clones are a known gap in these copies; in checked studies unresolved V genes cover under half, and the rest lacks a known reason. The sample table records 35,000 to 50,000 clones; 73% of these occur just once. The ten largest clones represent around 3.3% of the sample. In this study, focal radiation therapy paired with CTLA-4 blockade (ipilimumab) was tested in patients who had chemo-refractory metastatic non-small-cell lung cancer. The clonotype was recovered from a human donor with non-small cell lung cancer who had a complete response to radiotherapy plus ipilimumab. Specimen: peripheral blood, collected from a patient treated with radiotherapy plus ipilimumab.

The DNA sequence is TGTGCCAGCAGTTACTCGAGCTTGGCGGTACAAGAGACCCAGTACTTC. This translates into CASSYSSLAVQETQYF. The chain is made from TRBV6-5 and TRBJ2-5; no confident D gene assignment can be made. V is shortened by 0 bases, J by 2 bases, and the region joining them spans 13 bases. The germline V gene provides CDR1 MNHEY and CDR2 SVGAGI. Including cysteine and phenylalanine, the CDR3 has 16 amino acids. CDR3 DNA only is kept here, 48 bases in frame from base 1.